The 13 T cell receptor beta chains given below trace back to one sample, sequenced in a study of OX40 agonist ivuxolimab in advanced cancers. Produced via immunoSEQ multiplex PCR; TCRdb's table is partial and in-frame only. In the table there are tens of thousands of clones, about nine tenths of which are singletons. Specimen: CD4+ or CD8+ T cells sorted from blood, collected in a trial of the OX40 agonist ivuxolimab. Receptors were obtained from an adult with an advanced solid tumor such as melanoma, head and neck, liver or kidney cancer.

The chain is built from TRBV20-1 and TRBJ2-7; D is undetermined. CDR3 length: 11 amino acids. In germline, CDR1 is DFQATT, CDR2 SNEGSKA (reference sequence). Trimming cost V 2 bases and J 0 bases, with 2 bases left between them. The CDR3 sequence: CSARSSYEQYF. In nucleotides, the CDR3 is TGCAGTGCTAGATCCTCCTACGAGCAGTACTTC.

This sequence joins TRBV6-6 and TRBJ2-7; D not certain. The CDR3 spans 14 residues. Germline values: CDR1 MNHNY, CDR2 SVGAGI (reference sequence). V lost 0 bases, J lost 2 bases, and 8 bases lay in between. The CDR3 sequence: CASSYSNSAYEQYF. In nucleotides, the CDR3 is TGTGCCAGCAGTTACTCGAACAGCGCCTACGAGCAGTACTTC.

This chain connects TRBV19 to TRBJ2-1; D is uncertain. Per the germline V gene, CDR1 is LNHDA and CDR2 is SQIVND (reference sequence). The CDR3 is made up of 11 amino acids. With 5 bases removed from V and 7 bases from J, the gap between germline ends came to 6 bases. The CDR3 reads CASSGRNEQFF. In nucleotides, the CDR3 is TGTGCCAGTAGTGGAAGAAATGAGCAGTTCTTC.

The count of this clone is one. In nucleotides, the CDR3 is TGTGCCAGCAGCTCAAGGACTAGCGGGAGTTGGACCCAGTACTTC. It is translated as CASSSRTSGSWTQYF. The chain carries TRBV5-4 and TRBJ2-5; 13 positions agree with TRBD2. Per the germline V gene, CDR1 is SGHNT and CDR2 is YYREEE (reference sequence). The V segment lost 3 bases and the J segment 7 bases; nucleotides outside the gene matches: 6. There are 15 residues in the CDR3.

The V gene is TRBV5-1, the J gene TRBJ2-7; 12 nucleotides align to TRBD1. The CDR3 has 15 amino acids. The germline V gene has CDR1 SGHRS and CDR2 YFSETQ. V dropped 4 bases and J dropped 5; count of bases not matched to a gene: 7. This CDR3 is CASSHAGTGGDEQYF. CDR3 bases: TGCGCCAGCAGCCACGCCGGGACAGGGGGCGACGAGCAGTACTTC.

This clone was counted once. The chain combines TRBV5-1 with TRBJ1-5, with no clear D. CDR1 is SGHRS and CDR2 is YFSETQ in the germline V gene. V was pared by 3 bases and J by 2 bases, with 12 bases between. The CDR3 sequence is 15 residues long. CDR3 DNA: TGCGCCAGCAGCTCGGGCCCATATGGCAATCAGCCCCAGCATTTT. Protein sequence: CASSSGPYGNQPQHF.

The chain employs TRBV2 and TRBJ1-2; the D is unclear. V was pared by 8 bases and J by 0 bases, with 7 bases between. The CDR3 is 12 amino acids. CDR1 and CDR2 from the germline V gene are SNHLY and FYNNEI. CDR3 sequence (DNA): TGTGCCAGCGAGACGGCTAACTATGGCTACACCTTC. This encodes CASETANYGYTF. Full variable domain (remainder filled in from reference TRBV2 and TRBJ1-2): EPEVTQTPSHQVTQMGQEVILRCVPISNHLYFYWYRQILGQKVEFLVSFYNNEISEKSEIFDDQFSVERPDGSNFTLKIRSTKLEDSAMYFCASETANYGYTFGSGTRLTVV.

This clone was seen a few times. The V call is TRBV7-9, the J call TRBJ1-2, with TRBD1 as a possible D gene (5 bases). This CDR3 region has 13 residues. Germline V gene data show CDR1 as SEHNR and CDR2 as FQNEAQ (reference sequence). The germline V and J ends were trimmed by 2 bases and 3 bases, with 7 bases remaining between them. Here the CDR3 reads CASSLQGDYGYTF. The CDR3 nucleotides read TGTGCCAGCAGCTTACAGGGTGACTATGGCTACACCTTC.

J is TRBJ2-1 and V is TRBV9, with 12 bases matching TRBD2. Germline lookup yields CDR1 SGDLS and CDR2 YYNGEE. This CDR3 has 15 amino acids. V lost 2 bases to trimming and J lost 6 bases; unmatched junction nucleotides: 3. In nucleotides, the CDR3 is TGTGCCAGCAGCGTGACTAGCGGGAGCCTCAATGAGCAGTTCTTC. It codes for CASSVTSGSLNEQFF.

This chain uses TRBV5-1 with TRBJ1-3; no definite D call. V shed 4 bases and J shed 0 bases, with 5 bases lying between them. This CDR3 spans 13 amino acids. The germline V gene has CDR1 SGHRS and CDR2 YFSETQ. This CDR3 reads CASSIHSGNTIYF. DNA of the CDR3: TGCGCCAGCAGCATTCACTCTGGAAACACCATATATTTT.

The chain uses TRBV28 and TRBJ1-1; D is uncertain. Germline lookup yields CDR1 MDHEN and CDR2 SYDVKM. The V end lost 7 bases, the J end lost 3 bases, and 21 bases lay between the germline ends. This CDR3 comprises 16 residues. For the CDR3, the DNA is TGTGCCAGCACCCCCCCCCGCAGGCTCCTGTACACTGAAGCTTTCTTT. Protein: CASTPPRRLLYTEAFF. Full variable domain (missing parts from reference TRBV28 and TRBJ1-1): DVKVTQSSRYLVKRTGEKVFLECVQDMDHENMFWYRQDPGLGLRLIYFSYDVKMKEKGDIPEGYSVSREKKERFSLILESASTNQTSMYLCASTPPRRLLYTEAFFGQGTRLTVV.

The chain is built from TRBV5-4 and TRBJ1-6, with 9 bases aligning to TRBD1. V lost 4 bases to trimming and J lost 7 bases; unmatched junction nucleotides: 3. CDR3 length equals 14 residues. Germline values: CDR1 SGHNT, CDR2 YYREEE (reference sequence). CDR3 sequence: CASSPGQGNSPLHF. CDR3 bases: TGTGCCAGCAGCCCGGGACAGGGCAATTCACCCCTCCACTTT.

The CDR3 sequence: CATSRDLAGNTDTQYF. CDR3 in DNA: TGTGCCACCAGCAGAGATTTGGCGGGAAATACAGATACGCAGTATTTT. The chain recombines TRBV15 with TRBJ2-3; D might be TRBD2 (6 bases). Trimming cost V 0 bases and J 3 bases, with 13 bases left between them. Germline V gene sequence: CDR1 LNHNV, CDR2 YYDKDF (reference sequence). The CDR3 is 16 residues long. Complete variable domain (other parts from reference TRBV15 and TRBJ2-3): DAMVIQNPRYQVTQFGKPVTLSCSQTLNHNVMYWYQQKSSQAPKLLFHYYDKDFNNEADTPDNFQSRRPNTSFCFLDIRSPGLGDTAMYLCATSRDLAGNTDTQYFGPGTRLTVL.